This T cell receptor (beta chain) was captured in a study of siplizumab effects on memory and regulatory T cells. The study, taken as a whole, reports: The apparent diversity of naive T cells exceeded that of memory cells, and naive T cells seemed to make a major contribution to the alloresponse. The average Treg-derived proportion among mappable alloreactive CD4+ clones was about 70% with siplizumab versus 25% to 30% in controls. The authors did not confirm suppressive function in proliferating Tregs from siplizumab cultures. Siplizumab led to significantly less abundant alloreactive sequences that could be traced back to unstimulated CD4+ memory cells.

The germline gives CDR1 WNHNN, CDR2 SYGVQD (reference sequence). Deletions cut 1 base from V and 0 bases from J, with 13 bases between. This CDR3 is 16 amino acids long. Produced via immunoSEQ multiplex PCR; TCRdb's table is partial and in-frame only. The sample lists around 99,000 clones, about 90% occurring once. A word on this clone: Its antigen is not known.

Input material: Tregs sorted from blood. The chain employs TRBV10-1 and TRBJ2-7; no clear D gene. The receptor was isolated from a human donor in good health. DNA of the CDR3: TGCGCCAGCAGTGAGTTCTCAGTCAGGAGCTCCTACGAGCAGTACTTC. This encodes CASSEFSVRSSYEQYF.